The text below deals with one T cell receptor beta chain. The target antigen is unknown. Since all of the isolated RNA was reverse transcribed, expressed TCRB transcripts were what got sequenced. Only in-frame clones appear in the TCRdb table, and some are missing; sequencing was by immunoSEQ multiplex PCR. The table shows 95,000 to 150,000 clones, with roughly a sixth occurring only once. The germline gives CDR1 GTSNPN, CDR2 SVGIG (reference sequence). Trimming took off 1 base at V and 2 bases at J, with 14 bases between the two ends. CDR3 size: 15 residues. This record belongs to a study of beta chain features in type 1 diabetes. In the study overall: Patients looked much like healthy donors when it came to age, gender and cell yields.

In total, each donor contributed a single heparinised blood draw that averaged approximately 120 mL. Study-level findings and limits: People with Type 1 diabetes carried modestly yet significantly shorter TCRB CDR3s in all four CD4+ subsets. Researchers could not determine here whether HLA type influences TCRB rearrangement.

The material sequenced was central memory CD4+ T cells from blood. The chain couples TRBV30 to TRBJ2-5, with D perhaps matching TRBD2 (6 bases). The clonotype originates from a man between 18 and 35 years old with type 1 diabetes. The CDR3 sequence is CAWSGGRGRQETQYF. CDR3 bases: TGTGCCTGGAGTGGCGGGCGGGGCCGGCAAGAGACCCAGTACTTC.